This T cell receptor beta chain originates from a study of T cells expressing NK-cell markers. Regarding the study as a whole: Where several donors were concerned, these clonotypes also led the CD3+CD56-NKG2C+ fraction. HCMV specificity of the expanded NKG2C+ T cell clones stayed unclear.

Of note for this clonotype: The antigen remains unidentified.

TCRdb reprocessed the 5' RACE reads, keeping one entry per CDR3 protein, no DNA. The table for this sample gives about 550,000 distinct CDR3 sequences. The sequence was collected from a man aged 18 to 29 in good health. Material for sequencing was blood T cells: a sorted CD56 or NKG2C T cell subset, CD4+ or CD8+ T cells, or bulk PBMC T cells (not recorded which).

The CDR3 protein is CASSPYRDTYNEQFF. The chain has TRBV4-3 and TRBJ2-1. The germline V gene has CDR1 LGHNA and CDR2 YSLEER. This CDR3 region has 15 residues.